This T cell receptor beta chain was captured in a study of blood T cell repertoires in COVID-19. Germline V gene sequence: CDR1 MDHEN, CDR2 SYDVKM. There are 15 residues in the CDR3. V was cut by 4 bases and J by 9 bases, with 19 bases left in between. Per the authors' pipeline: Scientists estimated how many nucleated cells there were by amplifying reference gene primers. This table comes from immunoSEQ multiplex PCR, and its TCRdb copy is limited to in-frame clones, with some not included. V, J and clone size reflect that table, while D and trimming were determined from the DNA. Found here are about 24,000 clones, roughly 75% of them singletons; the top ten hold less than 20%.

The sequenced material came from peripheral blood. The genes are TRBV28 and TRBJ2-1, with D perhaps TRBD2 (5 bases). The clonotype comes from a human donor in a cohort sampled during active or convalescent COVID-19. DNA of the CDR3: TGTGCCAGCAGTTCCCCGGGGAACGGGGTGGGTGAGCAGTTCTTC. Its translation is CASSSPGNGVGEQFF.